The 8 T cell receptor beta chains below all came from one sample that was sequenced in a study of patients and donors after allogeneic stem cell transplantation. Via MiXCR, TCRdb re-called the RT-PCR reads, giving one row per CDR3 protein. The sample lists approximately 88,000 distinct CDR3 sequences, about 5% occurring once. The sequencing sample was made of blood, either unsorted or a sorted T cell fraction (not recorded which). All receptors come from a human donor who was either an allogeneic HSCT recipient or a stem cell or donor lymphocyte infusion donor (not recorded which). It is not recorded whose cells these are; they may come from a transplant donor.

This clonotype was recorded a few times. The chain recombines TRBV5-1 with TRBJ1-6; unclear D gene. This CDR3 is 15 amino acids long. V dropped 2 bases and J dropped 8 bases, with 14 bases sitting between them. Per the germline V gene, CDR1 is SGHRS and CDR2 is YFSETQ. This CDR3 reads CASSFKDARDSPLHF. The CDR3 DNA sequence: TGCGCCAGCAGCTTCAAGGACGCCCGAGATTCACCCCTCCACTTT.

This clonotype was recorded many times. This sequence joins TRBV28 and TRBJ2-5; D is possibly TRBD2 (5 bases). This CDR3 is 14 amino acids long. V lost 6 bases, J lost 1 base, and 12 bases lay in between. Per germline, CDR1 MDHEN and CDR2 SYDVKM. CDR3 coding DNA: TGTGCCAGCAGCCAATCGGGGTTCCAAGAGACCCAGTACTTC. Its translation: CASSQSGFQETQYF.

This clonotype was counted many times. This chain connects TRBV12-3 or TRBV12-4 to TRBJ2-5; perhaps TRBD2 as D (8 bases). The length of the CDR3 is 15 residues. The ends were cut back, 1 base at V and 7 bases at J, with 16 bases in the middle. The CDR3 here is CASSLERGRQGTQYF. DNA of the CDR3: TGTGCCAGCAGTTTAGAGCGGGGGCGACAGGGGACCCAGTACTTC.

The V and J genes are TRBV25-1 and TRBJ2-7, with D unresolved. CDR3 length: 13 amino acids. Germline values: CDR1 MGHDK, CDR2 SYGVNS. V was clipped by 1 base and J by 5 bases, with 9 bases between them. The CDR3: CASSEFSADEQYF. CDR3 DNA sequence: TGTGCCAGCAGTGAATTTTCCGCGGACGAGCAGTACTTC.

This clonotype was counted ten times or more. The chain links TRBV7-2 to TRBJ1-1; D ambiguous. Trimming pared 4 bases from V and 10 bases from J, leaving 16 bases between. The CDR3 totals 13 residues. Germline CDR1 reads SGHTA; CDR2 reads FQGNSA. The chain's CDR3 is CASSSNRLSGAFF. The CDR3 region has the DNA TGTGCCAGCAGCTCCAACCGACTGTCTGGAGCTTTCTTT.

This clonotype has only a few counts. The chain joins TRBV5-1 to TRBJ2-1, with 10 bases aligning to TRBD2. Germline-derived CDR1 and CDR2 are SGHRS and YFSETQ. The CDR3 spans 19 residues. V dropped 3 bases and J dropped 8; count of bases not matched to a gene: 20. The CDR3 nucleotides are TGCGCCAGCAGCTCTAGACCTCTAGCGGGAGAGGCCCTATACGATGAGCAGTTCTTC. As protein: CASSSRPLAGEALYDEQFF.

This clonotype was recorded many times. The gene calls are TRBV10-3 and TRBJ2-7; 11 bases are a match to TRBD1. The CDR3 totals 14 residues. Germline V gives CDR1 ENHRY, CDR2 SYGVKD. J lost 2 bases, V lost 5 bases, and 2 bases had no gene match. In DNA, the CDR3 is TGTGCCATCAGTTCGGGACAGGGGGCCTACGAGCAGTACTTC. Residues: CAISSGQGAYEQYF.

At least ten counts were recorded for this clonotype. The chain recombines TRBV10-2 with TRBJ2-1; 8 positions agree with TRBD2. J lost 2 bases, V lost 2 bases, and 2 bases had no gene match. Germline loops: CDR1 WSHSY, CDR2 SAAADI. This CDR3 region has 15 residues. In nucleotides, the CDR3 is TGCGCCAGCAGTGAGGGTAGCGGGACCTACAATGAGCAGTTCTTC. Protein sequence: CASSEGSGTYNEQFF.